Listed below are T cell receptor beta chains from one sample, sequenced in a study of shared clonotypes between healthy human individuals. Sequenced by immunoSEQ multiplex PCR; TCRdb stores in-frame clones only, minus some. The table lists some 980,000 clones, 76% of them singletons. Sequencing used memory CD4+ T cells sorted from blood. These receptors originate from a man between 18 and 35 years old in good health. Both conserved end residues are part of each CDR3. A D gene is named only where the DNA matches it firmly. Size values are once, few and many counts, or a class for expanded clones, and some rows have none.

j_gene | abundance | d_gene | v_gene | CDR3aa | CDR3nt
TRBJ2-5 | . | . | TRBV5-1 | CASSQASQETQYF | TGCGCCAGCAGCCAGGCATCTCAAGAGACCCAGTACTTC
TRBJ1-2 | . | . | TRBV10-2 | CASSDVGNYGYTF | TGCGCCAGCAGTGATGTGGGTAACTATGGCTACACCTTC
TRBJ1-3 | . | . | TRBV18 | CASSPMEHTIYF | TGTGCCAGCTCACCGATGGAGCACACCATATATTTT
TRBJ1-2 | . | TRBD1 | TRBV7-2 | CASSTRQGNGYTF | TGTGCCAGCAGCACACGACAGGGAAATGGCTACACCTTC
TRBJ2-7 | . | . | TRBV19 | CASSIRGGHDSYEQYF | TGTGCCAGTAGTATTAGAGGGGGACACGACTCCTACGAGCAGTACTTC
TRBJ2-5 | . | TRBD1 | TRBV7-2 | CASSLAGTGEAQYF | TGTGCCAGCAGCTTAGCCGGGACAGGGGAGGCCCAGTACTTC
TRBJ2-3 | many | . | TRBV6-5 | CASSRTVWADTQYF | TGTGCCAGCAGCCGGACCGTTTGGGCAGATACGCAGTATTTT
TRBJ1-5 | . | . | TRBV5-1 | CASSWNGGSNQPQHF | TGCGCCAGCAGCTGGAACGGGGGGAGCAATCAGCCCCAGCATTTT
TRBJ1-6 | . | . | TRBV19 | CASRRERSSYNSPLHF | TGTGCCAGTAGGAGGGAACGGAGCTCCTATAATTCACCCCTCCACTTT
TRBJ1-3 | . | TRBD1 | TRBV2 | CASRQGQGSGNTIYF | TGTGCCAGCAGGCAAGGACAGGGCTCTGGAAACACCATATATTTT
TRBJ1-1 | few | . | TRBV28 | CASATQGLGTEAFF | TGTGCCAGCGCAACGCAGGGACTCGGAACTGAAGCTTTCTTT
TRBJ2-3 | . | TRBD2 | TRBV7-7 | CASSSGIVTDTQYF | TGTGCTAGCAGTAGCGGGATTGTTACAGATACGCAGTATTTT
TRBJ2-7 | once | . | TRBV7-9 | CASSLSRVLDEQYF | TGTGCCAGCAGCTTAAGCCGGGTTCTAGACGAGCAGTACTTC
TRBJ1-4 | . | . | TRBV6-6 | CASSYGQGRTNEKLFF | TGTGCCAGCAGTTACGGTCAGGGGCGGACTAATGAAAAACTGTTTTTT
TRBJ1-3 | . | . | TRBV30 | CAWSAMGNSGNTIYF | TGTGCCTGGAGCGCGATGGGTAACTCTGGAAACACCATATATTTT
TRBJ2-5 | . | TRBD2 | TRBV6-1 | CASGTSGSGKETQYF | TGTGCCAGCGGGACTAGCGGGAGTGGAAAAGAGACCCAGTACTTC
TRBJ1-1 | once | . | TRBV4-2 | CASSQTMNTEAFF | TGTGCCAGCAGCCAAACCATGAACACTGAAGCTTTCTTT
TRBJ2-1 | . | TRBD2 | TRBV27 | CASSLAGKYEQFF | TGTGCCAGCAGTCTAGCGGGGAAGTATGAGCAGTTCTTC
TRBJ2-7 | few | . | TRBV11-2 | CASSLDLIVGEQYF | TGTGCCAGCAGCTTAGATCTGATAGTGGGCGAGCAGTACTTC
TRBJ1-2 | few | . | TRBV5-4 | CASSLGATYGYTF | TGTGCCAGCAGCTTGGGGGCGACCTATGGCTACACCTTC
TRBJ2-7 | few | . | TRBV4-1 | CASSQGIQGGTYEQYF | TGCGCCAGCAGCCAAGGTATCCAGGGGGGGACCTACGAGCAGTACTTC
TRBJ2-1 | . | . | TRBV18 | CASSLGTFGRDEQFF | TGTGCCAGCTCCCTCGGGACTTTTGGGCGGGATGAGCAGTTCTTC
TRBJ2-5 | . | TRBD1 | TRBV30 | CAWNRGQAGETQYF | TGTGCCTGGAACCGCGGACAGGCCGGGGAGACCCAGTACTTC
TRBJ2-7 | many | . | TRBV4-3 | CASSQVPGSNEQYF | TGCGCCAGCAGCCAAGTCCCAGGGTCCAACGAGCAGTACTTC
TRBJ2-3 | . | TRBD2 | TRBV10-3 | CAISGKGLGDTDTQYF | TGTGCCATCAGTGGAAAGGGACTAGGGGACACAGATACGCAGTATTTT
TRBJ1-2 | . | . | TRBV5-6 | CASSLKGQDILYGYTF | TGTGCCAGCAGCTTGAAAGGGCAGGATATTCTCTATGGCTACACCTTC
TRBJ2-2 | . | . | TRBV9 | CASSVVARGGTGELFF | TGTGCCAGCAGCGTAGTTGCCAGGGGAGGAACCGGGGAGCTGTTTTTT
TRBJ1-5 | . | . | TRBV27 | CASSDQWSGTSNQPQHF | TGTGCCAGCAGTGATCAGTGGAGCGGTACAAGCAATCAGCCCCAGCATTTT
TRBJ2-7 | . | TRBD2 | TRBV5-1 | CASTPGGTRTYEQYF | TGCGCCAGCACCCCGGGAGGGACTAGAACCTACGAGCAGTACTTC
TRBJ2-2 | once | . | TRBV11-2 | CASSSWEDNTGELFF | TGTGCCAGCAGCTCGTGGGAGGATAACACCGGGGAGCTGTTTTTT
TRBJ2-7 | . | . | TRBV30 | CAWSTGYEQYF | TGTGCCTGGAGTACCGGTTACGAGCAGTACTTC
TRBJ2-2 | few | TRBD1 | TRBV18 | CASSPPGQTTGELFF | TGTGCCAGCTCACCCCCGGGACAGACCACCGGGGAGCTGTTTTTT
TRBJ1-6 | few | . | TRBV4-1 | CASNRDNSPLHF | TGCGCCAGCAACAGGGACAATTCACCCCTCCACTTT
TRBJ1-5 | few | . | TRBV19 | CASSSLGGNSNQPQHF | TGTGCCAGTAGTTCCTTAGGTGGTAATAGCAATCAGCCCCAGCATTTT
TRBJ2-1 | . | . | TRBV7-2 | CASSRQGVNEQFF | TGTGCCAGCAGCCGCCAAGGGGTCAATGAGCAGTTCTTC
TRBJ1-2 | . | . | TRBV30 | CAWSVQGGSKVYGYTF | TGTGCCTGGAGTGTACAAGGGGGGTCCAAGGTTTATGGCTACACCTTC
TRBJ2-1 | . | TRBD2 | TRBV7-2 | CASSSSGTSGRAVNEQFF | TGTGCCAGCAGCTCATCCGGGACTAGCGGGAGGGCCGTTAATGAGCAGTTCTTC
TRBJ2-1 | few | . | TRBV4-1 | CASSQDLAGRSYNEQFF | TGCGCCAGCAGCCAAGATCTAGCCGGGCGCTCCTACAATGAGCAGTTCTTC
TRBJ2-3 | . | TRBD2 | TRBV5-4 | CASSSTSGGTDTQYF | TGTGCCAGCAGCTCCACTAGCGGGGGCACAGATACGCAGTATTTT
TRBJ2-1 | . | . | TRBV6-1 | CASSEEPGSYNEQFF | TGTGCCAGCAGTGAAGAACCGGGATCCTACAATGAGCAGTTCTTC
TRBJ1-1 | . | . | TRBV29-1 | CSVMTVFNPEAFF | TGCAGCGTCATGACAGTGTTCAACCCTGAAGCTTTCTTT
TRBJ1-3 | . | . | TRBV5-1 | CASSLDRAGNTIYF | TGCGCCAGCAGCTTGGACAGGGCCGGGAACACCATATATTTT